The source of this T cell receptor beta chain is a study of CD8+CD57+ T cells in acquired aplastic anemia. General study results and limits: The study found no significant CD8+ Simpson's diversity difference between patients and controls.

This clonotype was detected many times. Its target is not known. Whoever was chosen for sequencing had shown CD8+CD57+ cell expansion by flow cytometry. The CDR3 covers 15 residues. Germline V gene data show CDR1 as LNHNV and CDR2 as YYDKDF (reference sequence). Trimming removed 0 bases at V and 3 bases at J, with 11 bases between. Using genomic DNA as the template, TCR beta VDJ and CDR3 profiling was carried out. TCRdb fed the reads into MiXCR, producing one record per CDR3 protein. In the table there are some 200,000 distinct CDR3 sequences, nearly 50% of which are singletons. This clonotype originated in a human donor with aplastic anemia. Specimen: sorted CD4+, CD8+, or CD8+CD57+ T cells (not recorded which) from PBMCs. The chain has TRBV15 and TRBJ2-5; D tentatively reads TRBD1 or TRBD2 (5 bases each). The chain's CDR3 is CATSREPGREETQYF. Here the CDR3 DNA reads TGTGCCACCAGCAGAGAGCCAGGGAGAGAAGAGACCCAGTACTTC. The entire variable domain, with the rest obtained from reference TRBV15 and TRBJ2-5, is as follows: DAMVIQNPRYQVTQFGKPVTLSCSQTLNHNVMYWYQQKSSQAPKLLFHYYDKDFNNEADTPDNFQSRRPNTSFCFLDIRSPGLGDTAMYLCATSREPGREETQYFGPGTRLLVL.